This T cell receptor beta chain was identified during a study of T cell clones after liver transplantation. In regard to this clone: Its antigen is not known.

Overall study results and limits: In 5 of 8 subjects, circulating graft-donor-reactive CD4 TCRbeta sequences fell significantly after transplant.

The CDR3 covers 15 residues. Between the trimmed V and J ends, which lost 5 bases and 5 bases, there was a span of 18 bases. Germline loops: CDR1 SGHVS, CDR2 FNYEAQ. Assay: immunoSEQ multiplex PCR; the TCRdb copy retains only in-frame clones and omits some. The sample yields roughly 80,000 clones, roughly four fifths seen once. This rearrangement joins TRBV7-6 to TRBJ2-5; D is uncertain. The source is a human patient who received a liver transplant. Among the T cells, some may be from the graft donor. The source material was CD4+ T cells from blood, sampled approximately 3.5 years after liver transplant. The CDR3 DNA follows: TGTGCCAGCAGCCCGACATCCACCCTGGCGGAGACCCAGTACTTC. Protein: CASSPTSTLAETQYF. Drawing the rest from reference TRBV7-6 and TRBJ2-5, the complete variable domain is GAGVSQSPRYKVTKRGQDVALRCDPISGHVSLYWYRQALGQGPEFLTYFNYEAQQDKSGLPNDRFSAERPEGSISTLTIQRTEQRDSAMYRCASSPTSTLAETQYFGPGTRLLVL.